These 14 T cell receptor beta chains were sequenced from one sample in a study of identical twins. TCRdb re-derived calls from the 5' RACE reads in MiXCR, one entry per CDR3 protein. The sample has 500,000 to 700,000 distinct CDR3 sequences; around 7.4% are singletons. This sample was shared with a second study, whose subject was yellow fever vaccine responses in identical twins.

Sequencing used PBMCs. The receptors were gathered from a woman between 18 and 30 years old in good health.

The chain recombines TRBV7-9 with TRBJ1-1; 8 nucleotides agree with TRBD1. Germline trimming cut 3 bases from V and 5 bases from J; bases unmatched to any gene: 11. Germline V CDR1 and CDR2: SEHNR, FQNEAQ (reference sequence). This CDR3 comprises 16 residues. CDR3 sequence (DNA): TGTGCCAGCAGCTTTAAACCAGGGGGCGCGGGGACTGAAGCTTTCTTT. This sequence encodes CASSFKPGGAGTEAFF.

This clonotype came up many times. V is TRBV10-3 and J is TRBJ1-6, with D possibly TRBD1 on 5 matching bases. V lost 6 bases to trimming and J lost 5 bases, with 11 bases between them. Per the germline V gene, CDR1 is ENHRY and CDR2 is SYGVKD. The CDR3 covers 14 residues. DNA for the CDR3: TGTGCCATCAGAACCGACAGTGATAATTCACCCCTCCACTTT. Amino acids: CAIRTDSDNSPLHF.

This clonotype was seen more than once but under ten times. The DNA for the CDR3 is TGTGCCACCAGGGTCGTATCATACACAGATACGCAGTATTTT. Translated, it gives CATRVVSYTDTQYF. The V and J genes are TRBV24-1 and TRBJ2-3; D is ambiguous. There are 14 residues in the CDR3. The V and J ends lost 7 bases and 2 bases respectively, with 12 bases between them. Germline V gene sequence: CDR1 KGHDR, CDR2 SFDVKD.

This chain connects TRBV14 to TRBJ2-1; TRBD2 agrees at 8 bases. CDR3 length equals 13 residues. Germline-derived CDR1 and CDR2 are SGHDN and FVKESK. V was clipped by 3 bases and J by 6 bases; unmatched bases: 1. CDR3 DNA: TGTGCCAGCAGCCAGCTAGCGGGCAATGAGCAGTTCTTC. The encoded protein is CASSQLAGNEQFF.

The table lists this clonotype with many counts. V and J are TRBV12-3 or TRBV12-4 and TRBJ2-1; weak D call: TRBD2 (6 bases). The V end lost 4 bases, the J end lost 3 bases, and 13 bases lay between the germline ends. The CDR3 length is 15 residues. CDR3 sequence: CASSSRGGVYNEQFF. The CDR3 DNA follows: TGTGCCAGCAGTTCCCGCGGCGGGGTCTACAATGAGCAGTTCTTC.

The gene calls are TRBV2 and TRBJ1-6; D is ambiguous. The germline V gene has CDR1 SNHLY and CDR2 FYNNEI. This CDR3 region has 13 residues. With 5 bases removed from V and 9 bases from J, the gap between germline ends came to 11 bases. CDR3 nucleotides: TGTGCCAGCAGTCCCGACCCCGTTTCACCCCTCCACTTT. Residues: CASSPDPVSPLHF.

Ten or more counts support this clonotype. The chain couples TRBV24-1 to TRBJ2-1; perhaps TRBD2 as D (5 bases). CDR1 is KGHDR and CDR2 is SFDVKD in the germline V gene. The CDR3 is 18 amino acids. V was trimmed by 4 bases and J by 6 bases, leaving 24 bases between them. CDR3 sequence: CATSDPASHQRAANEQFF. The CDR3 DNA reads as TGTGCCACCAGTGACCCTGCTAGCCATCAAAGGGCAGCCAATGAGCAGTTCTTC.

This clonotype has at least ten counts. The rearrangement uses TRBV4-1 and TRBJ1-3; D is ambiguous. The ends were cut back, 2 bases at V and 2 bases at J, with 13 bases in the middle. Per the germline V gene, CDR1 is MGHRA and CDR2 is YSYEKL. The CDR3 sequence is 16 residues long. CDR3: CASSQRREPPGNTIYF. The CDR3 coding sequence is TGCGCCAGCAGCCAACGCAGAGAGCCACCTGGAAACACCATATATTTT.

This clonotype was recorded many times. The J gene is TRBJ2-2, the V gene TRBV12-3 or TRBV12-4; 9 bases map to TRBD1. V was clipped by 6 bases and J by 4 bases; unmatched bases: 3. The CDR3 sequence is 14 residues long. CDR3 sequence reads: CASRETGGTGELFF. As DNA, the CDR3 is TGTGCCAGCAGGGAGACAGGGGGCACCGGGGAGCTGTTTTTT.

This chain connects TRBV29-1 to TRBJ1-5; weak D call: TRBD1 (6 bases). V lost 6 bases and J 8 bases, leaving 17 bases between the germline ends. The CDR3 has 13 amino acids. CDR1 and CDR2 from the germline V gene are SQVTM and ANQGSEA. The CDR3 coding sequence is TGCAGCGTCGAGGGGCCGAAGGGGGAGCCCCAGCATTTT. It translates to CSVEGPKGEPQHF.

This clonotype turned up a few times. The gene calls are TRBV12-3 or TRBV12-4 and TRBJ2-1; the D gene is possibly TRBD2 (6 bases). CDR3 size: 12 residues. Between the trimmed V and J ends, which lost 6 bases and 8 bases, there was a span of 11 bases. CDR3 protein: CASSNSGDEQFF. The DNA for the CDR3 is TGTGCCAGCAGCAATAGCGGTGATGAGCAGTTCTTC.

CDR3 nucleotides: TGCGCCAGCGAATCGACAGGGGAAGGGCACACCGGGGAGCTGTTTTTT. Translation: CASESTGEGHTGELFF. The chain is built from TRBV4-1 and TRBJ2-2, with TRBD1 matching over 8 bases. Unmatched junction bases numbered 11, after V lost 8 bases and J lost 3 bases. The CDR3 sequence is 16 residues long. The germline gives CDR1 MGHRA, CDR2 YSYEKL.

This clonotype was recorded at least ten times. The chain is built from TRBV10-3 and TRBJ1-5; unclear D gene. Trimming removed 3 bases at V and 2 bases at J, with 5 bases between. Germline-derived CDR1 and CDR2 are ENHRY and SYGVKD. The CDR3 has 13 amino acids. The CDR3, as DNA: TGTGCCATCAGTGAATTGGGCAATCAGCCCCAGCATTTT. It codes for CAISELGNQPQHF.

The genes are TRBV7-9 and TRBJ2-5; D uncertain. The V end lost 2 bases, the J end lost 4 bases, and 11 bases lay between the germline ends. Germline CDR1 SEHNR, CDR2 FQNEAQ (reference sequence). This CDR3 has 14 amino acids. In DNA, the CDR3 is TGTGCCAGCAGCTTAAAAGGGTATGGAGAGACCCAGTACTTC. Its protein product is CASSLKGYGETQYF.